This T cell receptor (beta chain) appears in the sequencing data of a study of T cells in Graves' hyperthyroidism and ophthalmopathy. Patients were excluded for uncontrolled infection, other autoimmune disease, pregnancy or lactation. The diagnoses drew upon clinical symptoms, serum thyroxine and TRAb, thyroid ultrasound and orbital computed tomography. This CDR3 has 15 amino acids. Deletions cut 2 bases from V and 2 bases from J, with 10 bases between. In germline, CDR1 is MDHEN, CDR2 SYDVKM. This clonotype was observed at least ten times. The antigen remains unidentified. Amplification targeted TCR beta CDR3 regions from RNA transcripts. TCR CDR3 regions were first amplified by RT-PCR with HTBI primers. Each CDR3 protein gets one entry after TCRdb re-called the multiplex PCR reads with MiXCR. This sample has 350,000 or so distinct CDR3 sequences, with 15% to 20% found just once. Study findings and constraints: Most clonotypes expanded in thyroid above 0.001 were likewise present in blood. Progression to ophthalmopathy was predicted a median of approximately seven months early.

The chain employs TRBV28 and TRBJ2-1; the D gene is possibly TRBD2 (5 bases). Source material: blood. The TCR was taken from a woman aged 45-65 years with Graves' hyperthyroidism. The CDR3 region has the DNA TGTGCCAGCAGTTTACCGGGAATCCCCTACAATGAGCAGTTCTTC. Residues: CASSLPGIPYNEQFF.